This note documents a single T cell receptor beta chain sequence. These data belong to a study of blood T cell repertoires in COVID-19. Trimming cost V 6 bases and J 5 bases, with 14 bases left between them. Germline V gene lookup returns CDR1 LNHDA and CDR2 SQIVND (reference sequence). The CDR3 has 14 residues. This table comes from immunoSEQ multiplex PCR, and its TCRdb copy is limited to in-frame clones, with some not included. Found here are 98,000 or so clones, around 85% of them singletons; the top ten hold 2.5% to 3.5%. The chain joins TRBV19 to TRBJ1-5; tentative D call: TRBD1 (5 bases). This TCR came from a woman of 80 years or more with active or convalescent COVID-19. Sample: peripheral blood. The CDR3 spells CASRPPGSDQPQHF. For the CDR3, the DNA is TGTGCCAGTAGGCCTCCAGGGTCCGATCAGCCCCAGCATTTT.